The TCR beta chain described here comes from a study of molecular identifiers for immune sequencing clone quantification. Sorting recovered naive CD8 T cells on a CD8+CD4-CCR7+CD45RA+ profile. Germline V gives CDR1 SEHNR, CDR2 FQNEAQ (reference sequence). This CDR3 contains 15 residues. V was cut by 6 bases and J by 6 bases, with 17 bases left in between. One entry per CDR3 protein, called by TCRdb with MiXCR from the PCR reads. Counted here are 88,000 or so distinct CDR3 sequences, around 20% occurring once; the ten biggest clones make up roughly 1%. There are many counts of this clonotype. Input material: naive CD8+ T cells from blood, with Jurkat cell RNA spiked in. Indicated subset: FACS-sorted CD8+CD4-CCR7+CD45RA+ naive T cells. The receptor was isolated from a human donor in good health. Some libraries in this study had Jurkat cell RNA spiked in. V and J are TRBV7-9 and TRBJ2-2; a weak D match, TRBD2 (7 bases). CDR3 loop: CASSSAGALSGELFF. The CDR3 nucleotides are TGTGCCAGCAGTTCCGCGGGGGCGCTGTCCGGGGAGCTGTTTTTT.